This entry features one TCR beta chain sequence. Its antigen remains unidentified. The same CDR3 also results from other DNA sequences found in this sample. The data derive from a study of cytomegalovirus exposure and HLA in healthy donors. Profiling relied on immunoSEQ multiplex PCR, and the TCRdb table lists in-frame clones only, not all of them. The table lists almost 200,000 clones, approximately 78% of them singletons. Study observations and caveats: As was reported, the classifier diagnosed cytomegalovirus status with high specificity and sensitivity.

The sample was PBMCs. The clonotype was recovered from a woman in her thirties in good health and CMV-seronegative.

CDR3 sequence: CAWSGLAGDNEQFF. The CDR3 DNA reads TGTGCCTGGAGTGGACTAGCGGGAGACAATGAGCAGTTCTTC. The rearrangement joins TRBV30 to TRBJ2-1; TRBD2 agrees at 12 bases. This CDR3 is built from 14 residues. Germline V gene data show CDR1 as GTSNPN and CDR2 as SVGIG (reference sequence). V was clipped by 1 base and J by 5 bases; unmatched bases: 0.